This entry features one T cell receptor beta chain sequence. Its antigen is not identified. This entry comes from a study of T cell responses to AZD1222 COVID-19 vaccine. Study-wide points: Researchers took repertoire samples only after the peak T cell response had come. Donors, mostly white British, included more females; clonal diversity was possibly underestimated. A reported finding is that nearly half of spike-specific TCRs target unmutated variant regions.

Sequenced by immunoSEQ multiplex PCR; TCRdb stores in-frame clones only, minus some. The sample yields about 120,000 clones, roughly nine tenths seen once. Germline loops: CDR1 SGHRS, CDR2 YFSETQ. The CDR3 runs to 12 residues. Between the trimmed V and J ends, which lost 4 bases and 1 base, there was a span of 4 bases. The TCR originated in an adult in good health. Sequenced material: peripheral blood, taken on day 0 of AZD1222 vaccination. This chain joins TRBV5-1 and TRBJ2-3, with D hard to call. Here the CDR3 reads CASSTGTDTQYF. Here the CDR3 DNA reads TGCGCCAGCAGCACCGGCACAGATACGCAGTATTTT.